This T cell receptor (beta chain) derives from a study of shared T cell receptors in the human thymus. V shed 3 bases and J shed 7 bases, with 14 bases lying between them. CDR3 length equals 14 residues. CDR1 and CDR2 (germline): SGHTA, FQGNSA. TCRdb's table, derived via immunoSEQ multiplex PCR, lists solely in-frame clones and lacks some. The sample lists 700,000 or so clones, roughly 88% occurring once. These data were also filed under a second study, of human thymus T cells.

The clonotype was recovered from a girl in the first two years of life with a congenital heart defect. Sequences were obtained from thymocytes. The chain recombines TRBV7-2 with TRBJ2-3; maybe TRBD2 (6 bases). CDR3 nucleotides: TGTGCCAGCAGCTTCGGGGGTCGGGTTTATACGCAGTATTTT. As protein: CASSFGGRVYTQYF.